This record covers a single T cell receptor beta chain. In the authors' methods: Reference gene primer amplification in the assay estimated nucleated cell counts. The table came from immunoSEQ multiplex PCR; TCRdb's copy has only in-frame clones and leaves some out. V, J and clone size reflect that table, while D and trimming were determined from the DNA. Among 400,000 to 550,000 clones listed, roughly 89% were seen once. The data stem from a study of blood T cell repertoires in COVID-19. Study-wide context: Acute and convalescent COVID-19 specimens originated in the United States, Italy and Spain. Nucleic acid was either cDNA or gDNA, and it came from T cells, B-cell-depleted T cells, or PBMCs.

The TCR comes from a woman in her twenties or thirties with acute or convalescent COVID-19. Sequencing was carried out using peripheral blood.

As DNA, the CDR3 is TGCGCCAGCAGCTTAACTAGCGCCGGCACAGATACGCAGTATTTT. It is translated as CASSLTSAGTDTQYF. The chain has TRBV5-1 and TRBJ2-3, with 7 bases that match TRBD2. CDR1 SGHRS and CDR2 YFSETQ come from the germline V gene. This CDR3 spans 15 amino acids. V gave up 2 bases and J gave up 1 base; unmatched junction bases: 4.